These 13 T cell receptor beta chains were sequenced from one sample in a study of blood T cell repertoires in COVID-19. Assay: immunoSEQ multiplex PCR; the TCRdb copy retains only in-frame clones and omits some. The data show about 43,000 clones, roughly 85% seen once. The sample taken for sequencing was peripheral blood. The receptors were sampled from a man in his sixties with active COVID-19.

This sequence joins TRBV24-1 and TRBJ2-1; 10 bases match TRBD2. The CDR3 is 17 amino acids. V dropped 5 bases and J dropped 0; count of bases not matched to a gene: 6. Germline-derived CDR1 and CDR2 are KGHDR and SFDVKD. DNA for the CDR3: TGTGCCACCAGTGCGGGGACTAGCGCTAGCTCCTACAATGAGCAGTTCTTC. This translates into CATSAGTSASSYNEQFF.

This rearrangement joins TRBV5-1 to TRBJ2-5; weak D call: TRBD1 (6 bases). Germline CDR1 SGHRS, CDR2 YFSETQ. The CDR3 has 14 amino acids. Trimming stripped 4 bases from V and 2 bases from J, with 12 bases between. The CDR3 here is CASSPGQSQETQYF. The CDR3 DNA sequence: TGCGCCAGCAGCCCTGGACAGTCTCAAGAGACCCAGTACTTC.

The chain joins TRBV23-1 to TRBJ2-2; D gene uncertain. TRBV23-1 counts as an open reading frame of uncertain function. This CDR3 comprises 15 residues. Trimming removed 1 base from V and 4 bases from J, with 10 bases in between. CDR3 coding DNA: TGCGCCAGCAGTCAATTTGTACCGGGCACCGGGGAGCTGTTTTTT. Translating gives CASSQFVPGTGELFF.

The CDR3 reads CASSYGDSTYEQYF. CDR3 sequence (DNA): TGTGCCAGCAGTTACGGGGACAGCACCTACGAGCAGTACTTC. The chain uses TRBV6-2 or TRBV6-3 and TRBJ2-7, with 7 bases lining up with TRBD1. The V segment lost 2 bases and the J segment 2 bases; nucleotides outside the gene matches: 3. The CDR3 is made up of 14 amino acids. CDR1 and CDR2 (germline): MNHEY, SVGEGT.

For the CDR3, the DNA is TGTGCCAGCAGCTTAGGTACAGAGAACACTGAAGCTTTCTTT. Protein: CASSLGTENTEAFF. V gene TRBV7-9 combines with J gene TRBJ1-1; D remains unclear. Germline values: CDR1 SEHNR, CDR2 FQNEAQ (reference sequence). V shed 1 base and J shed 1 base, with 7 bases lying between them. CDR3 length equals 14 residues.

J is TRBJ2-7 and V is TRBV7-8, with 10 bases identical to TRBD2. Germline CDR1 and CDR2: SGHVS and FQNEAQ. The trim removed 1 base at V and 2 bases at J, leaving 2 bases unmatched. The CDR3 is 15 residues long. This CDR3 reads CASSLGTSGTYEQYF. In nucleotides, the CDR3 is TGTGCCAGCAGCTTAGGTACTAGCGGGACCTACGAGCAGTACTTC.

The rearrangement uses TRBV27 and TRBJ2-1, with 8 bases fitting TRBD2. Losses at the gene ends were 5 bases for V and 7 bases for J; bases not matched to a gene: 7. CDR3 length: 14 amino acids. Germline-derived CDR1 and CDR2 are MNHEY and SMNVEV (reference sequence). The CDR3 sequence: CASSPREGKNEQFF. In DNA, the CDR3 is TGTGCCAGCAGTCCCCGGGAGGGGAAGAATGAGCAGTTCTTC.

This clone was observed a single time. The chain links TRBV5-6 to TRBJ2-3; weak D call: TRBD1 (5 bases). Looked up from germline, CDR1 is SGHDT and CDR2 is YYEEEE. This CDR3 is built from 13 residues. Trimming took 5 bases from V and 2 from J, leaving 9 bases between them. The CDR3 DNA is TGTGCCAGCAGTCGACAGTTCACAGATACGCAGTATTTT. Amino acid sequence: CASSRQFTDTQYF.

CDR3 residues: CASSNTPGGTSGSSYEQYF. The CDR3 bases are TGTGCCAGCAGCAACACCCCGGGGGGGACTAGCGGGAGTTCCTACGAGCAGTACTTC. The J gene is TRBJ2-7, the V gene TRBV9; 14 nucleotides match TRBD2. The CDR3 sequence is 19 residues long. Germline V gives CDR1 SGDLS, CDR2 YYNGEE. The V and J ends lost 4 bases and 1 base, in that order; junction bases with no gene match: 13.

This rearrangement joins TRBV6-5 to TRBJ2-5; 8 nucleotides agree with TRBD2. Per germline, CDR1 MNHEY and CDR2 SVGAGI. CDR3 length: 13 amino acids. V shed 4 bases, J shed 3 bases, and the junction held 1 base outside the gene matches. The CDR3 is CASSSGLEETQYF. CDR3 sequence (DNA): TGTGCCAGCAGTTCGGGACTAGAAGAGACCCAGTACTTC.

V gene TRBV5-1 combines with J gene TRBJ2-1; 12 nucleotides agree with TRBD2. Germline CDR1 SGHRS, CDR2 YFSETQ. V was clipped by 2 bases and J by 5 bases; unmatched bases: 14. The CDR3 spans 19 residues. CDR3 amino acids: CASSFTLAGGRNSNNEQFF. The CDR3 region has the DNA TGCGCCAGCAGCTTTACCCTAGCGGGAGGGCGTAACTCAAACAATGAGCAGTTCTTC.

This clone was picked up one time. The V and J genes are TRBV18 and TRBJ1-1; perhaps TRBD1 as D (5 bases). Between the trimmed V and J ends, which lost 8 bases and 0 bases, there was a span of 10 bases. This CDR3 has 13 amino acids. Germline CDR1 is KGHSH and CDR2 is LQKENI. In nucleotides, the CDR3 is TGTGCCAGCGGGGGGGACCTGAACACTGAAGCTTTCTTT. Its protein is CASGGDLNTEAFF.

This chain uses TRBV28 with TRBJ1-1; TRBD1 agrees at 8 bases. The germline V gene encodes CDR1 MDHEN and CDR2 SYDVKM. V lost 2 bases, J lost 9 bases, and 2 bases stayed unmatched. The CDR3 contains 12 residues. The CDR3 sequence is CASSLRTGKAFF. DNA for the CDR3: TGTGCCAGCAGTTTAAGGACAGGGAAAGCTTTCTTT.